This paragraph covers one TCR beta chain sequence. No antigen is known for it. Qualities for individual bases were not recorded, and no much larger clone is one base off. The data were obtained in a study of graft-versus-host responses after intestinal transplantation (TCRdb year 2021). Notes on the research overall: Recipients received multivisceral, liver-intestinal, or isolated intestinal transplants. Instead of going to the commercial service, samples from a few later patients were sequenced in-house on an Illumina MiSeq and processed with MiXCR. Anti-thymocyte globulin induction was given to all recipients, followed by maintenance tacrolimus and steroids for 3 to 4 years. Alloreactive clones were identified by sequencing pre-transplant mixed lymphocyte reaction products and comparing them with unstimulated pre-transplant donor and recipient T cells. The cohort enrolled some 25 intestinal transplant recipients including one retransplant, and a few patients lacking pretransplant specimens were excluded. After intestinal transplantation, graft-versus-host and host-versus-graft alloreactive T cell clones in the graft, circulation and bone marrow were tracked using bulk TCR-beta CDR3 sequencing. A peak of at least 4% donor T cells among recipient peripheral blood mononuclear cells was the definition used for donor T cell macrochimerism.

Library creation used the immunoSEQ multiplex PCR assay. For most patients, genomic DNA was isolated with the Qiagen DNeasy Blood and Tissue Kit and sent frozen to Adaptive Biotechnologies for TCR sequencing. Adaptive Biotechnologies carried out high-throughput TCR-beta CDR3 sequencing of genomic DNA for most patients. Processing in the source paper ran as follows. Adaptive's ImmunoSEQ software was the source of the TCR sequencing data for about 20 patients, while three other patients were processed with MiXCR and VDJtools. To correct CD4 versus CD8 sorting errors, any sequence found in both subsets at a frequency ratio below 5:1 was removed. Because the origin of CDR3 nucleotide sequences shared between donor and recipient could not be assigned, those sequences were removed. At least 2-fold expansion over unstimulated cells and a minimum CFSE-low frequency of 0.002% (template counts) or 0.001% (read counts) were required for clones to be classified as alloreactive. Mappable clones were those detected in sequenced pre-transplant spleen, lymph node, or MLR CFSE-low populations of the donor or recipient. The cumulative frequency of alloreactive clones was calculated as a percentage of all sequences, weighted by copy number. The clones in this table, taken by TCRdb from immuneACCESS, are in-frame only. Not every clone is retained; where verified, under half of the shortfall comes from an unresolved V gene, and the cause of the rest is unknown. V, J and clone size derive from that table, while D and trimming were established from the DNA sequence. The sample table lists roughly 36,000 clones, around 96% of them with a count of one. Jointly, the top ten make up 0.22% of the sample.

Overall study outcomes, separate from this receptor: High GvH to HvG T cell clonal ratios were observed in the allografts of patients with donor T cell macrochimerism. Early after transplant, declines in HvG clones were associated with peak levels of circulating GvH clones. The relatively low number and heterogeneity of intestinal transplant patients limited the conclusions. GvH clones were detected in recipient bone marrow, and some appeared earlier in ileal mucosa or blood, consistent with an intestinal mucosal origin.

The CDR3 starts with the cysteine, ends with the phenylalanine, and has 14 residues. Kept here is only the CDR3 DNA, which spans 42 bases and is read in frame from base 1. V drops 8 bases and J drops 5 bases, leaving 16 bases in between. Per the germline V gene, SNHLY is the CDR1 and FYNNEI is the CDR2. The sample's time point label, in plain terms: cells obtained before transplantation from donor or recipient. CD3+CD4+ and CD3+CD8+ populations were FACS-sorted from unstimulated pre-transplant donor and recipient cells taken from spleen or lymph nodes. This receptor was taken from a human donor who was the organ donor for an intestinal transplant. The sample was unstimulated CD8+ T cells sorted from spleen or lymph node cells, taken before transplant. The chain is encoded by TRBV2 joined to TRBJ2-1, with the D gene not confidently named. The DNA sequence is TGTGCCAGCTCGGCGTTCCAGGAGCACAATGAGCAGTTCTTC. It translates as CASSAFQEHNEQFF.